This entry concerns a single TCR beta chain. This specimen belongs to a study of monozygotic twins with inflammatory bowel disease. The germline gives CDR1 SNHLY, CDR2 FYNNEI. CDR3 size: 14 residues. For both chains, the TCRalpha and TCRbeta cDNA went through two nested PCRs of approximately 16 and 9 cycles. TCRdb reprocessed the 5' RACE reads and stores each CDR3 protein as one record, lacking DNA. The data include under 350,000 distinct CDR3 sequences; the top ten clones carry more than 4.5%. Sequencing was performed on blood. The rearrangement uses TRBV2 and TRBJ1-5. This receptor was identified in a human donor with ulcerative colitis or Crohn's disease, or a healthy co-twin of an affected twin (not recorded which). This chain's CDR3 is CASSEIQYNQPQHF.